Listed below are T cell receptor beta chains from one sample, sequenced in a study of cytomegalovirus exposure and HLA in healthy donors. The table came from immunoSEQ multiplex PCR; TCRdb's copy has only in-frame clones and leaves some out. Of hundreds of thousands of clones listed, 60% to 80% are singletons. The specimen was PBMCs. The receptors here all came from a male donor in good health and CMV-seronegative. Both conserved end residues are part of each CDR3. A D gene is named only where the DNA matches it firmly. Clone sizes are given selectively: once, few, many, or a class where the clone is expanded.

.,TRBJ2-5,TRBD2,TRBV5-1,CASSPSGSGETQYF,TGCGCCAGCAGCCCTAGCGGGAGTGGGGAGACCCAGTACTTC
.,TRBJ2-7,TRBD2,TRBV9,CASSASGGMIEQYF,TGTGCCAGCAGCGCCAGCGGGGGGATGATCGAGCAGTACTTC
.,TRBJ1-1,.,TRBV19,CASSGTGYTEAFF,TGTGCCAGTAGTGGCACAGGGTACACTGAAGCTTTCTTT
.,TRBJ2-1,.,TRBV29-1,CSGGELVESNEQFF,TGCAGCGGTGGGGAACTAGTGGAATCCAATGAGCAGTTCTTC
once,TRBJ2-7,TRBD1,TRBV9,CASSDRDRAYEQYF,TGTGCCAGCAGCGACCGGGACAGGGCCTACGAGCAGTACTTC
.,TRBJ2-7,TRBD1,TRBV6-6,CASTPGQGMGEQYF,TGTGCCAGCACCCCTGGACAGGGGATGGGCGAGCAGTACTTC
once,TRBJ1-3,TRBD1,TRBV19,CASTRGTGVENTIYF,TGTGCCAGTACCCGAGGTACAGGGGTGGAAAACACCATATATTTT
.,TRBJ2-7,TRBD1,TRBV18,CASSQGQTYEQYF,TGTGCCAGCTCCCAGGGACAGACCTACGAGCAGTACTTC
.,TRBJ2-1,TRBD2,TRBV11-2,CASSPRASGRARGEQFF,TGTGCCAGCAGCCCCCGGGCTAGCGGGAGGGCCAGGGGTGAGCAGTTCTTC
.,TRBJ2-1,.,TRBV6-1,CASNLALGNEQFF,TGTGCCAGCAACTTAGCGTTGGGCAATGAGCAGTTCTTC
.,TRBJ2-7,.,TRBV11-2,CASSFLSRRPTYEQYF,TGTGCCAGCAGCTTCCTCAGTCGGCGGCCAACCTACGAGCAGTACTTC
.,TRBJ2-6,.,TRBV6-6,CASTPTVSSGANVLTF,TGTGCCAGCACCCCCACAGTCAGCTCTGGGGCCAACGTCCTGACTTTC
.,TRBJ2-1,.,TRBV20-1,CSAQEQFF,TGCAGTGCTCAGGAGCAGTTCTTC
.,TRBJ2-7,TRBD1,TRBV19,CASSHGQGVNEQYF,TGTGCCAGTAGCCACGGACAGGGGGTTAACGAGCAGTACTTC
few,TRBJ2-7,.,TRBV5-1,CASSLVYYEQYF,TGCGCCAGCAGCTTGGTATACTACGAGCAGTACTTC
.,TRBJ2-7,.,TRBV7-9,CASSGQTNLYEQYF,TGTGCCAGCAGCGGGCAGACAAACTTATACGAGCAGTACTTC
few,TRBJ2-3,.,TRBV4-1,CASSQVRRVSTDTQYF,TGCGCCAGCAGCCAAGTGCGGCGGGTGAGCACAGATACGCAGTATTTT
once,TRBJ2-1,TRBD1,TRBV6-6,CASSGPGQGGYNEQFF,TGTGCCAGCAGTGGACCGGGACAGGGAGGCTACAATGAGCAGTTCTTC
.,TRBJ2-7,.,TRBV7-3,CASSFSGAGAYEQYF,TGTGCCAGCAGCTTCAGCGGGGCAGGGGCCTACGAGCAGTACTTC
.,TRBJ2-1,TRBD2,TRBV18,CASSPLASGSRGEQFF,TGTGCCAGCTCACCACTCGCTAGCGGGAGTAGAGGTGAGCAGTTCTTC
.,TRBJ2-5,.,TRBV15,CATSRATGYGETQYF,TGTGCCACCAGCAGAGCTACAGGGTACGGGGAGACCCAGTACTTC
.,TRBJ2-1,.,TRBV18,CASSSSVGVFNEQFF,TGTGCCAGCTCGTCCTCCGTAGGGGTGTTCAATGAGCAGTTCTTC
.,TRBJ1-6,.,TRBV30,CAWSVRQSTNNSPLHF,TGTGCCTGGAGTGTACGACAGAGCACCAATAATTCACCCCTCCACTTT